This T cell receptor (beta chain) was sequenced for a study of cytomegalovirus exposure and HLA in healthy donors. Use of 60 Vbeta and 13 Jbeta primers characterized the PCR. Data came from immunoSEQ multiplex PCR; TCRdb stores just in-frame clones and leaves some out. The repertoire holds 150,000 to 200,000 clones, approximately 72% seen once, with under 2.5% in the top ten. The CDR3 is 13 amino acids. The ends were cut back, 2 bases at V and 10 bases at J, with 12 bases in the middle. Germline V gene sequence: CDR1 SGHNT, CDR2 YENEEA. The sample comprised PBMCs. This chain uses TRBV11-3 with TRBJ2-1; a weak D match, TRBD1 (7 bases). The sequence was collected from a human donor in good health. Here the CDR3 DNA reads TGTGCCAGCAGCTTATCAGGGGGGCGGGAGCAGTTCTTC. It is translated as CASSLSGGREQFF.